This T cell receptor (beta chain) was sequenced for a study of OX40 agonist ivuxolimab in advanced cancers. Study summary: With a range of roughly 23 to 79, age averaged about 59 years, and around 83% were male.

V lost 3 bases and J 5 bases, leaving 11 bases between the germline ends. Germline lookup yields CDR1 MDHEN and CDR2 SYDVKM. CDR3 length: 13 amino acids. Assay used: immunoSEQ multiplex PCR; TCRdb lists only in-frame clones, some missing. The sample comprises 70,000 or so clones, about 91% of which are singletons, and around 2% rests with the top ten. This clonotype was obtained from an adult with an advanced solid tumor such as melanoma, head and neck, liver or kidney cancer. Sequenced here: CD4+ or CD8+ T cells sorted from blood, sampled in a trial of the OX40 agonist ivuxolimab. J is TRBJ2-7 and V is TRBV28; D gene uncertain. CDR3 DNA: TGTGCCAGCAGTTTGCCTAGATACGACGAGCAGTACTTC. Translating gives CASSLPRYDEQYF.